This entry lists 19 T cell receptor beta chains sequenced from one sample in a study of blood T cells in healthy people across ages (dated by TCRdb to about 2015). To prepare the library, 5' RACE was applied. Instrument used: Illumina HiSeq 2500. A second PCR of roughly 6 to 11 cycles was run with a J-beta primer mix and a sample-barcoded 5' primer. Starting from the raw public reads, TCRdb applied fastp trimming at Q25, assembled clones with MiXCR and retained in-frame beta chains. Every entry covers one CDR3 protein and lists the most common genes and DNA from its rows. This sample has some 1.5 million distinct CDR3 sequences in its table, and 25% to 30% of those were observed once. Over 7% of the sample comes from the top ten. Sequencing was carried out using blood. Receptors originate from a woman aged 25 to 39 in good health.

V is TRBV5-5 and J is TRBJ2-5; TRBD1 agrees at 8 bases. V trimming: 3 bases; J trimming: 8 bases; junction bases outside the gene matches: 9. This CDR3 has 14 residues. Germline-derived CDR1 and CDR2 are SGHKS and YYEKEE (reference sequence). Here the CDR3 DNA reads TGTGCCAGCAGCTGGGGCGACAGGGGTAGTACCCAGTACTTC. Translation gives CASSWGDRGSTQYF. Looking up the rest from reference TRBV5-5 and TRBJ2-5 gives the full variable domain: DAGVTQSPTHLIKTRGQQVTLRCSPISGHKSVSWYQQVLGQGPQFIFQYYEKEERGRGNFPDRFSARQFPNYSSELNVNALLLGDSALYLCASSWGDRGSTQYFGPGTRLLVL.

Remarks on this clonotype: A read error may be the cause here, since a much bigger clone is one base away. The chain employs TRBV29-1 and TRBJ2-7, with D hard to call. The CDR3 extends over 13 amino acids. CDR1 is SQVTM, CDR2 ANQGSEA, per germline. With 4 bases removed from V and 0 bases from J, the gap between germline ends came to 10 bases. The CDR3 sequence is CSVGKFSSYEQYF. The CDR3 bases are TGCAGCGTTGGTAAGTTCAGCTCCTACGAGCAGTACTTC.

The chain joins TRBV5-1 to TRBJ1-2, with 12 bases that match TRBD1. Trimming took 4 bases from V and 8 from J; bases not matched to a gene: 6. Germline V CDR1 and CDR2: SGHRS, YFSETQ. The CDR3 contains 14 residues. CDR3 coding DNA: TGCGCCAGCAGCCCCGGGGACAGGGGGCAGGGCTACACCTTC. As protein: CASSPGDRGQGYTF.

Of note for this clonotype: A junction boundary mismatches the germline segment, possibly from a read error. The rearrangement uses TRBV2 and TRBJ1-1; a weak D match, TRBD1 (5 bases). The CDR3 has 13 amino acids. Germline V gives CDR1 SNHLY, CDR2 FYNNEI. CDR3 protein: CASFWGVVTKAFF. The CDR3 DNA reads TGTGCCAGCTTTTGGGGGGTGGTCACTAAAGCTTTCTTT.

The chain combines TRBV30 with TRBJ2-5; a weak D match, TRBD2 (6 bases). The germline gives CDR1 GTSNPN, CDR2 SVGIG (reference sequence). Deletions cut 5 bases from V and 6 bases from J, with 13 bases between. CDR3 length equals 12 residues. The CDR3 protein is CAWDRGRKTQYF. CDR3 DNA: TGTGCCTGGGACCGAGGGAGGAAGACCCAGTACTTC.

A few counts support this clonotype. The V gene is TRBV7-9, the J gene TRBJ1-1, with D hard to call. The CDR3 is made up of 14 amino acids. The germline V gene has CDR1 SEHNR and CDR2 FQNEAQ (reference sequence). V was clipped by 1 base and J by 1 base, with 7 bases between them. The CDR3 DNA is TGTGCCAGCAGCTTAGGGGAAACGAACACTGAAGCTTTCTTT. It is translated as CASSLGETNTEAFF.

This clonotype was observed a few times. The rearrangement links TRBV11-2 to TRBJ1-4; D gene unclear. V was trimmed by 7 bases and J by 5 bases, leaving 17 bases between them. Per germline, CDR1 SGHAT and CDR2 FQNNGV. CDR3 length: 15 residues. In nucleotides, the CDR3 is TGTGCCAGCACGCTTTTTCCGTCAGAAAATGAAAAACTGTTTTTT. It is translated as CASTLFPSENEKLFF.

Worth noting for this clonotype: An end of the junction differs from the germline gene, which may be a read error. V is TRBV5-1 and J is TRBJ2-3; 12 positions agree with TRBD2. Germline assignment: CDR1 SGHRS and CDR2 YFSETQ. CDR3 size: 16 residues. CDR3 loop: CTSSSLTSGGSDTQYF. Written as DNA, the CDR3 is TGCACCAGCAGCTCGCTGACTAGCGGGGGATCAGATACGCAGTATTTT.

The chain recombines TRBV7-8 with TRBJ2-3; 9 bases align to TRBD1. Unmatched junction bases numbered 6, after V lost 2 bases and J lost 3 bases. There are 16 residues in the CDR3. In germline, CDR1 is SGHVS, CDR2 FQNEAQ. The CDR3 loop reads CASSLRGGTGTDTQYF. CDR3 bases: TGTGCCAGCAGCTTAAGGGGAGGGACAGGGACAGATACGCAGTATTTT.

V usage is TRBV10-3 and J usage is TRBJ1-2; 7 bases map to TRBD1. This CDR3 is built from 14 residues. CDR1 ENHRY and CDR2 SYGVKD come from the germline V gene. V shed 4 bases, J shed 8 bases, and the junction held 10 bases outside the gene matches. The chain's CDR3 is CAISGPTGRGGYTF. As DNA, the CDR3 is TGTGCCATCAGTGGGCCGACAGGGAGGGGCGGCTACACCTTC.

This clonotype showed up just a few times. The CDR3 loop is CSARVAGAGYNEQFF. CDR3 DNA sequence: TGCAGTGCTAGAGTGGCAGGGGCTGGCTACAATGAGCAGTTCTTC. This rearrangement joins TRBV20-1 to TRBJ2-1, with a tentative D call TRBD1 (6 bases). CDR3 size: 15 residues. Germline CDR1 is DFQATT and CDR2 is SNEGSKA (reference sequence). V dropped 1 base and J dropped 3 bases, with 13 bases sitting between them.

On this clonotype itself: Compared with germline, one end of the junction differs, possibly owing to a read error. The V call is TRBV24-1, the J call TRBJ2-4; D could derive from TRBD1 or TRBD2 (5 bases each). The J call may not be correct, given that the DNA end is closer to TRBJ2-7. The CDR3 sequence is 16 residues long. The germline V gene encodes CDR1 KGHDR and CDR2 SFDVKD. The CDR3 DNA reads as TGTGCCTCCAGTGATCCACCCGGGACGGACACCTACGAGCAGTACTTC. It encodes CASSDPPGTDTYEQYF.

Ten or more counts support this clonotype. The junction and the germline gene differ at one end; a read error may be behind it. CDR3 loop: CASSFGTGELFF. The CDR3 DNA follows: TGTGCCAGCAGTTTTGGCACCGGGGAGCTGTTTTTT. This chain uses TRBV5-1 with TRBJ2-2; D unclear. The CDR3 loop spans 12 amino acids. The germline V gene encodes CDR1 SGHRS and CDR2 YFSETQ.

This clonotype was observed a few times. Since a much larger clone is just one base distant, this may be a read error. The rearrangement uses TRBV12-3 or TRBV12-4 and TRBJ2-2, with D hard to call. Trimming removed 4 bases from V and 7 bases from J, with 10 bases in between. The CDR3 contains 13 residues. In nucleotides, the CDR3 is TGTGCCAGCAGTTCAGGCATACGCGGGGAGCTGTTTTTT. Protein sequence: CASSSGIRGELFF.

This clonotype has ten or more counts. The chain has TRBV10-3 and TRBJ2-7; D may be TRBD1 (6 bases). There are 12 residues in the CDR3. Germline assignment: CDR1 ENHRY and CDR2 SYGVKD. V was trimmed by 10 bases and J by 5 bases, leaving 15 bases between them. CDR3: CATAGTKDEQYF. The CDR3, as DNA: TGTGCCACCGCCGGGACAAAGGACGAGCAGTACTTC.

This clonotype was seen only a few times. V gene TRBV2 combines with J gene TRBJ2-6; D is unclear. The CDR3 has 16 amino acids. V dropped 8 bases and J dropped 0 bases, with 14 bases sitting between them. Germline CDR1 reads SNHLY; CDR2 reads FYNNEI. CDR3 sequence reads: CASVQDITSGANVLTF. As DNA, the CDR3 is TGTGCCAGCGTACAAGACATTACCTCTGGGGCCAACGTCCTGACTTTC.

The chain combines TRBV20-1 with TRBJ2-1; TRBD2 aligns across 12 bases. Trimming cost V 3 bases and J 6 bases; bases outside gene matches: 6. The V gene's germline CDR1 is DFQATT and CDR2 SNEGSKA (reference sequence). The CDR3 loop spans 15 amino acids. Written as DNA, the CDR3 is TGCAGTGCTAGGGAACTAGCGGGAGGCGGCAATGAGCAGTTCTTC. Its protein is CSARELAGGGNEQFF.

This clonotype is a singleton in its sample. Being one base from a much bigger clone, this may be a read error. The chain carries TRBV10-2 and TRBJ2-4, with TRBD2 identical over 7 bases. From germline, CDR1 is WSHSY and CDR2 SAAADI. J was trimmed by 15 bases and V by 7 bases; bases with no gene match: 18. The CDR3 runs 14 residues. The CDR3 sequence is CASMATGGVYERYF. DNA for the CDR3: TGCGCCAGCATGGCGACGGGAGGCGTCTACGAGCGGTACTTC.

Many counts were recorded for this clonotype. This chain joins TRBV5-1 and TRBJ2-1; 11 bases are shared with TRBD2. CDR1 is SGHRS, CDR2 YFSETQ, per germline. The V and J ends lost 1 base and 4 bases, in that order; junction bases with no gene match: 4. The CDR3 is made up of 16 amino acids. The CDR3 sequence: CASSLTSGGLYNEQFF. The CDR3 bases are TGCGCCAGCAGCTTGACTAGCGGGGGCCTATACAATGAGCAGTTCTTC.